The 23 T cell receptor beta chains below come from one sample, sequenced in a study of CD8+ T cells in alopecia areata. The sample's treatment: oral pan-JAK inhibitor, 5-10 mg twice daily. RNA was extracted and reverse transcribed into cDNA as the sequencing template. The method was immunoSEQ multiplex PCR; TCRdb's version includes in-frame clones alone and lacks a portion of them. Of approximately 220,000 clones in the sample, roughly two fifths are singletons; the top ten hold more than 0.4%. This specimen was CD4+ T cells sorted from blood, taken at approximately week 34, from a patient treated with tofacitinib. These receptors all come from a human donor with alopecia areata.

This chain connects TRBV6-5 to TRBJ2-7; D perhaps matches TRBD1 (6 bases). The CDR3 has 15 amino acids. Germline V lookup: CDR1 MNHEY, CDR2 SVGAGI. V lost 5 bases and J lost 3, with 17 bases in between. The CDR3 sequence is CASSRVTGLGYEQYF. Written as DNA, the CDR3 is TGTGCCAGCAGTCGGGTTACAGGGTTGGGCTACGAGCAGTACTTC.

The gene calls are TRBV11-2 and TRBJ2-7; either TRBD1 or TRBD2 may fit D (6 bases each). Germline V lookup: CDR1 SGHAT, CDR2 FQNNGV. The CDR3 loop spans 14 amino acids. V was clipped by 4 bases and J by 4 bases, with 14 bases between them. The CDR3 region is CASSSTGARYEQYF. The DNA of the CDR3 is TGTGCCAGCAGCTCAACGGGGGCAAGATACGAGCAGTACTTC.

As regards this clone: Other DNA sequences in this sample translate to the same CDR3. The chain has TRBV30 and TRBJ1-3; D gene ambiguous. Germline V CDR1 and CDR2: GTSNPN, SVGIG (reference sequence). V lost 0 bases and J 0 bases, leaving 9 bases between the germline ends. The CDR3 length is 15 residues. The CDR3 region is CAWSVGTHSGNTIYF. In DNA, the CDR3 is TGTGCCTGGAGTGTCGGAACCCACTCTGGAAACACCATATATTTT.

Only a few counts were recorded for this clone. The CDR3 is CSGGVESGKKFF. CDR3 nucleotides: TGCAGCGGGGGGGTCGAGAGCGGGAAAAAGTTCTTC. The genes are TRBV29-1 and TRBJ2-1; 7 nucleotides agree with TRBD2. Germline-derived CDR1 and CDR2 are SQVTM and ANQGSEA. This CDR3 region has 12 residues. The V and J ends lost 7 bases and 14 bases, in that order; junction bases with no gene match: 14.

This clone was seen a few times. V usage is TRBV5-6 and J usage is TRBJ2-2, with a tentative D call TRBD2 (6 bases). CDR3 length: 14 residues. V lost 4 bases to trimming and J lost 6 bases, with 13 bases between them. CDR1 and CDR2 (germline): SGHDT, YYEEEE. The CDR3 loop reads CASSRLGGPGELFF. The DNA of the CDR3 is TGTGCCAGCAGCCGACTAGGAGGTCCCGGGGAGCTGTTTTTT.

This clone is a singleton in its sample. The chain recombines TRBV30 with TRBJ1-2, with TRBD1 identical over 7 bases. The CDR3 contains 15 residues. V dropped 2 bases and J dropped 8; count of bases not matched to a gene: 14. The germline gives CDR1 GTSNPN, CDR2 SVGIG (reference sequence). The CDR3 protein is CAWSRGEGANVGYTF. For the CDR3, the DNA is TGTGCCTGGAGTCGCGGGGAGGGGGCTAATGTAGGCTACACCTTC.

This chain connects TRBV5-1 to TRBJ2-1; possible D gene TRBD2, 5 bases. The germline V gene encodes CDR1 SGHRS and CDR2 YFSETQ. This CDR3 has 15 residues. Trimming cost V 2 bases and J 3 bases, with 12 bases left between them. CDR3: CASSFDYLDYNEQFF. The CDR3 DNA sequence: TGCGCCAGCAGCTTTGACTACCTAGACTACAATGAGCAGTTCTTC.

This sequence joins TRBV7-2 and TRBJ1-4; 9 bases align to TRBD1. CDR1 is SGHTA, CDR2 FQGNSA, per germline. The length of the CDR3 is 16 residues. After removal of 2 bases from V and 3 bases from J, the junction contained 4 bases not matched to a gene. The CDR3 DNA reads as TGTGCCAGCAGCTTATACAGGGGGCGGGCTAATGAAAAACTGTTTTTT. Amino acid sequence: CASSLYRGRANEKLFF.

The chain has TRBV30 and TRBJ2-7; D uncertain. Trimming pared 0 bases from V and 4 bases from J, leaving 10 bases between. This CDR3 spans 13 amino acids. CDR1 and CDR2 from the germline V gene are GTSNPN and SVGIG (reference sequence). This CDR3 is CAWSVGLYYEQYF. DNA of the CDR3: TGTGCCTGGAGTGTGGGATTATATTACGAGCAGTACTTC. The complete variable domain, with remaining parts taken from reference TRBV30 and TRBJ2-7, reads SQTIHQWPATLVQPVGSPLSLECTVEGTSNPNLYWYRQAAGRGLQLLFYSVGIGQISSEVPQNLSASRPQDRQFILSSKKLLLSDSGFYLCAWSVGLYYEQYFGPGTRLTVT.

V gene TRBV30 combines with J gene TRBJ1-3; D call uncertain. From germline, CDR1 is GTSNPN and CDR2 SVGIG (reference sequence). This CDR3 region has 13 residues. V dropped 0 bases and J dropped 2 bases, with 5 bases sitting between them. In nucleotides, the CDR3 is TGTGCCTGGAGTGTGCAGGCTGGAAACACCATATATTTT. Translated, it gives CAWSVQAGNTIYF. The variable domain in full, completed from reference TRBV30 and TRBJ1-3, reads SQTIHQWPATLVQPVGSPLSLECTVEGTSNPNLYWYRQAAGRGLQLLFYSVGIGQISSEVPQNLSASRPQDRQFILSSKKLLLSDSGFYLCAWSVQAGNTIYFGEGSWLTVV.

A few counts support this clone. The chain links TRBV29-1 to TRBJ1-1; D is unclear. Germline values: CDR1 SQVTM, CDR2 ANQGSEA. The CDR3 runs 11 residues. Trimming cost V 5 bases and J 8 bases, with 12 bases left between them. CDR3 loop: CSVRALREAFF. The CDR3 nucleotides are TGCAGCGTTCGGGCCTTAAGAGAAGCTTTCTTT.

This clone has just one count. The chain uses TRBV27 and TRBJ2-3, with TRBD2 matching over 8 bases. Germline CDR1 and CDR2: MNHEY and SMNVEV (reference sequence). The V gene end was trimmed by 2 bases and the J gene end by 1 base; junction bases not matched to a gene: 2. The CDR3 totals 15 residues. The CDR3 region is CASSLQAGGTDTQYF. The CDR3 coding sequence is TGTGCCAGCAGTTTACAAGCGGGGGGCACAGATACGCAGTATTTT.

This clone has only a few counts. V gene TRBV7-9 combines with J gene TRBJ2-1, with a tentative D call TRBD1 (5 bases). The germline gives CDR1 SEHNR, CDR2 FQNEAQ (reference sequence). V was shortened by 5 bases and J by 15 bases, with 17 bases between the two germline ends. This CDR3 comprises 12 residues. The CDR3 reads CASSVQDAGRFF. The CDR3 DNA reads as TGTGCCAGCAGCGTACAGGACGCCGGGCGGTTCTTC.

J is TRBJ1-1 and V is TRBV30, with 7 bases that match TRBD1. Germline trimming cut 8 bases from V and 6 bases from J; bases unmatched to any gene: 6. CDR1 is GTSNPN, CDR2 SVGIG, per germline (reference sequence). There are 11 residues in the CDR3. CDR3 in amino acids: CAGTGAAEAFF. CDR3 DNA: TGTGCCGGCACAGGGGCCGCTGAAGCTTTCTTT.

This clone was seen a few times. The chain joins TRBV10-3 to TRBJ2-3, with 11 bases lining up with TRBD2. Germline assignment: CDR1 ENHRY and CDR2 SYGVKD. This CDR3 has 14 amino acids. Losses at the gene ends were 10 bases for V and 0 bases for J; bases not matched to a gene: 3. CDR3 sequence (DNA): TGTGCCACCCGGACTAGCGGGAGCACAGATACGCAGTATTTT. It translates to CATRTSGSTDTQYF.

The chain links TRBV18 to TRBJ1-2, with TRBD1 matching 8 bases. Looked up from germline, CDR1 is KGHSH and CDR2 is LQKENI. This CDR3 is built from 14 residues. V was clipped by 2 bases and J by 7 bases; unmatched bases: 6. The CDR3 protein is CASSPKGQVGGYTF. In DNA form, the CDR3 reads TGTGCCAGCTCACCAAAGGGACAGGTCGGTGGCTACACCTTC.

The chain combines TRBV4-1 with TRBJ1-1; 8 positions match TRBD1. The CDR3 is 12 amino acids. Germline CDR1 and CDR2: MGHRA and YSYEKL. V lost 7 bases to trimming and J lost 10 bases; unmatched junction nucleotides: 8. CDR3 residues: CASKGQAPGAFF. In nucleotides, the CDR3 is TGCGCCAGCAAGGGACAGGCCCCCGGAGCTTTCTTT.

This clone occurred a few times. This chain uses TRBV5-1 with TRBJ2-1; TRBD1 agrees at 7 bases. Per the germline V gene, CDR1 is SGHRS and CDR2 is YFSETQ. The CDR3 has 14 amino acids. Trimming at V came to 0 bases and at J to 6 bases, leaving 3 bases not matched to a gene. The CDR3 region has the DNA TGCGCCAGCAGCTTGGGACAGGGTGGCAATGAGCAGTTCTTC. It yields the protein CASSLGQGGNEQFF.

This chain joins TRBV15 and TRBJ2-7; D gene ambiguous. The CDR3 is 12 amino acids. Germline loops: CDR1 LNHNV, CDR2 YYDKDF (reference sequence). V was clipped by 3 bases and J by 5 bases, with 8 bases between them. Written as DNA, the CDR3 is TGTGCCACCAGCAGCGCCCCAGACGAGCAGTACTTC. This encodes CATSSAPDEQYF.

The rearrangement joins TRBV7-9 to TRBJ2-1; the match to TRBD2 covers 10 bases. Trimming cost V 8 bases and J 0 bases; bases outside gene matches: 13. Germline assignment: CDR1 SEHNR and CDR2 FQNEAQ (reference sequence). CDR3 length equals 18 residues. The CDR3 DNA follows: TGTGCCAGCCGCCCGGGACTAGCGTCCCTCCACTCCTACAATGAGCAGTTCTTC. Its protein product is CASRPGLASLHSYNEQFF. The complete variable domain, with remaining parts taken from reference TRBV7-9 and TRBJ2-1, reads DTGVSQNPRHKITKRGQNVTFRCDPISEHNRLYWYRQTLGQGPEFLTYFQNEAQLEKSRLLSDRFSAERPKGSFSTLEIQRTEQGDSAMYLCASRPGLASLHSYNEQFFGPGTRLTVL.

The chain has TRBV7-2 and TRBJ1-6; no firm D call. The CDR3 has 15 amino acids. In germline, CDR1 is SGHTA, CDR2 FQGNSA. V was clipped by 1 base and J by 0 bases, with 4 bases between them. CDR3 DNA sequence: TGTGCCAGCAGCTTAGGGGGCTCCTATAATTCACCCCTCCACTTT. Its protein product is CASSLGGSYNSPLHF.

As regards this clone: The junction does not match germline at one end; this may be a read error. V gene TRBV2 combines with J gene TRBJ2-7; 8 bases are shared with TRBD1. The CDR3 consists of 14 residues. Germline CDR1 and CDR2: SNHLY and FYNNEI. CDR3 sequence (DNA): TGTGCCAGCACTGAACGGACAGGGAAGTACGAGCAGTACTTC. This gives the protein CASTERTGKYEQYF.

In DNA form, the CDR3 reads TGCAGCGTTGTCATACGGAATAACTACGAGCAGTACTTC. It codes for CSVVIRNNYEQYF. The chain links TRBV29-1 to TRBJ2-7; no reliable D call. Germline V gives CDR1 SQVTM, CDR2 ANQGSEA. The CDR3 sequence is 13 residues long. Trimming cost V 4 bases and J 3 bases, with 13 bases left between them.